This TCR beta chain was observed in a study of beta chain features in type 1 diabetes. Study-wide findings and caveats: People with Type 1 diabetes carried modestly yet significantly shorter TCRB CDR3s in all four CD4+ subsets.

Notes on this clone: Its antigen is unknown. The junction does not match germline at one end; this may be a read error.

Expressed TCRB transcripts were sequenced, since all the RNA that had been isolated was reverse transcribed. Repertoires were generated with immunoSEQ multiplex PCR, while TCRdb's copy carries only in-frame clones and drops some. The table records 350,000 to 450,000 clones, around 15% of them present only once. Sorting of CD4+ naive, central memory, regulatory and stem cell-like memory cells was performed via CD45RO/CCR7/CD25/CD127/CD95/CD27. The CDR3 loop spans 15 amino acids. Germline V lookup: CDR1 SGHRS, CDR2 YFSETQ. The chain links TRBV5-1 to TRBJ2-7; 7 bases are a match to TRBD1. This clonotype was obtained from a woman aged 18-35 years in good health. Sequencing was done on a sample of naive CD4+ T cells from blood. The CDR3 protein is CASSLASGQSLRSTF. For the CDR3, the DNA is TGCGCCAGCAGCTTGGCCTCGGGACAGTCCCTCCGGTCGACCTTC.